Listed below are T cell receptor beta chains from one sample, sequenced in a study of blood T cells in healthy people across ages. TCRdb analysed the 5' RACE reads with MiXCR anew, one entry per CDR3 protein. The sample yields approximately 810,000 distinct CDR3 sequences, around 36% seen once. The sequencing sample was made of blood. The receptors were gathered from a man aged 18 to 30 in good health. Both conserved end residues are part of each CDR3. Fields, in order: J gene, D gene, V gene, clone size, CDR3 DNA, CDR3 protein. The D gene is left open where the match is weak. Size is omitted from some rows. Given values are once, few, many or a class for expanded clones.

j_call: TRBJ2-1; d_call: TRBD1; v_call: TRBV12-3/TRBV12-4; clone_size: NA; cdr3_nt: TGTGCCAGCAGCAAAACCTTCGGGACAGGGGTCGATGAGCAGTTCTTC; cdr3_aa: CASSKTFGTGVDEQFF
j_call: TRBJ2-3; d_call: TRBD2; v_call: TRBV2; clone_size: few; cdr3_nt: TGTGCCAGCGTAGGGACTAGAGACACAGATACGCAGTATTTT; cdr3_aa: CASVGTRDTDTQYF
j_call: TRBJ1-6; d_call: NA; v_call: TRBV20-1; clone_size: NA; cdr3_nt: TGCAGTGCAGATCTTAGCGCCTATAATTCACCCCTCCACTTT; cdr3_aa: CSADLSAYNSPLHF
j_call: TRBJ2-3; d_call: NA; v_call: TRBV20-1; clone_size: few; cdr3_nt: TGCAGTGTTTCCAGGGAAACAGATACGCAGTATTTT; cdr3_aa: CSVSRETDTQYF
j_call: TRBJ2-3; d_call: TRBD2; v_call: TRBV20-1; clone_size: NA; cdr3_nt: TGCAGTGCTTCCTTCCCCTCTAGCGGGGGTTTGGATACGCAGTATTTT; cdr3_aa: CSASFPSSGGLDTQYF
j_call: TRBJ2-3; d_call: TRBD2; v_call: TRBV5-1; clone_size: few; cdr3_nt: TGCGCCAGTAGCTTAGACGGGGGGGCCGACACAGATACGCAGTATTTT; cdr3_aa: CASSLDGGADTDTQYF
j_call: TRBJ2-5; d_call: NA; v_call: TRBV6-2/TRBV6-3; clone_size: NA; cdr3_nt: TGTGCCAGCGATGCGGGGGCCTTCCCTCAGTACTTC; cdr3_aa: CASDAGAFPQYF
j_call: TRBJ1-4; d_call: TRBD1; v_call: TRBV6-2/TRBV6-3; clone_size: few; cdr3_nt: TGTGCCAGCAGTTACTCTCGGGACAGTTCCGATGAAAAACTGTTTTTT; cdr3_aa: CASSYSRDSSDEKLFF
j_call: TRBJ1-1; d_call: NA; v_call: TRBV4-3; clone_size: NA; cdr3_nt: TGCGCCAGCAGCCAAGCCCGACAGGCCTACACTGAAGCTTTCTTT; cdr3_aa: CASSQARQAYTEAFF
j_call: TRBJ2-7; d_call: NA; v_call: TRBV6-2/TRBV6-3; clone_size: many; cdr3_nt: TGTGCCAGCAGACGACAGGGAGGGACCTACGAGCAGTACTTC; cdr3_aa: CASRRQGGTYEQYF
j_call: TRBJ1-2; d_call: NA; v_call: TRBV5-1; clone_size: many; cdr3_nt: TGCGCCAGCAGCTTGGCTCAGGGGATCTATGGCTACACCTTC; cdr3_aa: CASSLAQGIYGYTF
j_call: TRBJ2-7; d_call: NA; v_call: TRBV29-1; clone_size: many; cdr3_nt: TGCAGCGTTGAAGATCCGCGCAGGGGTAACTACGAGCAGTACTTC; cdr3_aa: CSVEDPRRGNYEQYF
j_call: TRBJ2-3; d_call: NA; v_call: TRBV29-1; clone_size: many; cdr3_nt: TGCAGCGCCCTTGACAGGTTCACAGATACGCAGTATTTT; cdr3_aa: CSALDRFTDTQYF
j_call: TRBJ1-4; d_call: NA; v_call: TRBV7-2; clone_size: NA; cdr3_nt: TGTGCCAGCAGCCTCCACGGGACACCCAATGAAAAACTGTTTTTT; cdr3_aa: CASSLHGTPNEKLFF
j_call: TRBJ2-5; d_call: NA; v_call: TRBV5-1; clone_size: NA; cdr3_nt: TGCGCCACCAGTGCCGGGGTGGGAGAGACCCAGTACTTC; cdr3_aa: CATSAGVGETQYF
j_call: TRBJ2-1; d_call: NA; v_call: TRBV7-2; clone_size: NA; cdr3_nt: TGTGCCAGCAGCTTAGACCGGGAGAATGGGCAGTTCTTC; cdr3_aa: CASSLDRENGQFF
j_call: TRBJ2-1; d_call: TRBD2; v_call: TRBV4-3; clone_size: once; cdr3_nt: TGCGCCAGCAGCCAAGGTCGGCTAGCGGGGGGGCTGGACAATGAGCAGTTCTTC; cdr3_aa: CASSQGRLAGGLDNEQFF
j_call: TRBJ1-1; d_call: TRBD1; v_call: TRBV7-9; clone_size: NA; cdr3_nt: TGTGCCAACAGCTTGGACAGGTTGGGGACTGAAGCTTTCTTT; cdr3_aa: CANSLDRLGTEAFF
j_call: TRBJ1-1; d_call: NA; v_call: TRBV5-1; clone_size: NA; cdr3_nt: TGCGCCAGCAGCGTGGCATCTTTGGGCGCTGAAGCTTTCTTT; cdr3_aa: CASSVASLGAEAFF
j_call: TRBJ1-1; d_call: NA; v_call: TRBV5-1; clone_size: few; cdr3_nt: TGCGCCAGCAGCAGCCAACAGGGCATGAACACTGAAGCTTTCTTT; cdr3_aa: CASSSQQGMNTEAFF
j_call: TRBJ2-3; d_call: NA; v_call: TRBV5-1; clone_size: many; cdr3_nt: TGCGCCAGCACCCCTTTGGAGGGTGGAACAGATACGCAGTATTTT; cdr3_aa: CASTPLEGGTDTQYF
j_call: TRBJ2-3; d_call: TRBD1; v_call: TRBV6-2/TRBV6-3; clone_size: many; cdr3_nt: TGTGCCAGCAGCCCTACCTGGACAGGGGGCACAGATACGCAGTATTTT; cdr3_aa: CASSPTWTGGTDTQYF
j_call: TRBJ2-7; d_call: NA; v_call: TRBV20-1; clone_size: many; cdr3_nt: TGCAGTGCTGAAATTCGGACAGCCCCCTACGAGCAGTACTTC; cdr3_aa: CSAEIRTAPYEQYF
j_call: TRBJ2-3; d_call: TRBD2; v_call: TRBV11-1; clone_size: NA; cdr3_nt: TGTGCCAGCAGCTCCGGTCCCACTAGCGGGGGCCTAAAAAGCACAGATACGCAGTATTTT; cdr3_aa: CASSSGPTSGGLKSTDTQYF
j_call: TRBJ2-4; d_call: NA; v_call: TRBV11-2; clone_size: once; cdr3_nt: TGTGCCAGCAGCTTAGACGGTCTAGCCTTTATTCAGTACTTC; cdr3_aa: CASSLDGLAFIQYF
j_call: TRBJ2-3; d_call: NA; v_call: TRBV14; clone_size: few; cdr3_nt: TGTGCCAGCAGCCCCCACGGAGGGTTACTCACAGATACGCAGTATTTT; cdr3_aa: CASSPHGGLLTDTQYF
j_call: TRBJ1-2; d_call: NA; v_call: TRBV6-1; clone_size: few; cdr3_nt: TGTGCCAACAGTGTCAGGGTGGCTGGCTACACCTTC; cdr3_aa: CANSVRVAGYTF
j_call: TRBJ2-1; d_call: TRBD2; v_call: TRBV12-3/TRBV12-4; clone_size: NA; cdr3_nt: TGTGCCTGCAGTCCCCAGACTAGCGGGGCTTACAATGAGCAGTTCTTC; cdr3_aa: CACSPQTSGAYNEQFF
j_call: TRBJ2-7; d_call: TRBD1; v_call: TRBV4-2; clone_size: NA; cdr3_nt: TGTGCCAGCAGCCACCGACAGGGGGCAAGGTACGAGCAGTACTTC; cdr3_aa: CASSHRQGARYEQYF
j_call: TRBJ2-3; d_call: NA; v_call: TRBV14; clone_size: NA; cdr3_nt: TGTGCCAGCAGCCATCGGGATACGCAGTATTTT; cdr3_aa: CASSHRDTQYF
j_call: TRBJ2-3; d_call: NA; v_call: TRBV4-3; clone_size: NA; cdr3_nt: TGCGCCAGCAGCCACCGCCCCGGCCCGTGCACAGATACGCAGTATTTT; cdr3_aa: CASSHRPGPCTDTQYF
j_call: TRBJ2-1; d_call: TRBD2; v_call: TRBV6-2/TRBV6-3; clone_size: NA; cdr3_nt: TGTGCCAGCAGTAGAGGACTAGCGGGGATTTGCAATGAGCAGTTCTTC; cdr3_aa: CASSRGLAGICNEQFF
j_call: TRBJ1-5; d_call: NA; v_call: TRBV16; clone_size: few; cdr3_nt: TGTGCCAGCAGCCAATCTTCGCCGAATCAGCCCCAGCATTTT; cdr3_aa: CASSQSSPNQPQHF
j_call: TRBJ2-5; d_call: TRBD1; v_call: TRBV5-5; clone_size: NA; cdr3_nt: TGTGCCAGCAGCTTGGCCCTCGACAGGGGGGACCAGTACTTC; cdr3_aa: CASSLALDRGDQYF
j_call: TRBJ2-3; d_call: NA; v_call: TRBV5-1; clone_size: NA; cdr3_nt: TGCGCCAGCAGAATGGAGGCAGATACGCAGTATTTT; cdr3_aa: CASRMEADTQYF
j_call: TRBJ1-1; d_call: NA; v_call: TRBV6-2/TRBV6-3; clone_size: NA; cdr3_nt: TGTGCCAGCAGCGAAACTCAGGACCTGAACACTGAAGCTTTCTTT; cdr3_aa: CASSETQDLNTEAFF
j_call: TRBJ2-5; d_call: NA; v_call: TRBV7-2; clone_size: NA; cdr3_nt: TGTGCCAGCAGCTTACTGGGAATCCTACAAGAGACCCAGTACTTC; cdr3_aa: CASSLLGILQETQYF
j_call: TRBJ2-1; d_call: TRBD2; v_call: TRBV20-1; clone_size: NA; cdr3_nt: TGCAGTGCCGGGCCTGGGCGAGCGGGGTTGGATGAGCAGTTCTTC; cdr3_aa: CSAGPGRAGLDEQFF
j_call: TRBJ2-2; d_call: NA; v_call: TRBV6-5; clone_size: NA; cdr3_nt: TGTGCCTGCCAAATGGGCACCGGGGAGCTGTTTTTT; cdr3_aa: CACQMGTGELFF
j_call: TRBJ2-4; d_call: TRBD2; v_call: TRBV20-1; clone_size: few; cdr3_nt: TGCAGTGCTTCCCGGACTAGCGGGGGGAGGCCATCGAAAAACATTCAGTACTTC; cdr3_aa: CSASRTSGGRPSKNIQYF
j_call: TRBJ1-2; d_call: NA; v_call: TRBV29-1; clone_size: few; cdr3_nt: TGCAGCGTTGATGGCAGCTCTGGCTACACCTTC; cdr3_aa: CSVDGSSGYTF